The next 32 T cell receptor beta chains were all read from a single sample in a study of T-cell memory formation after mild COVID-19 (dated by TCRdb to the early 2020s). The library was obtained by 5' RACE. Data came from an Illumina NovaSeq 6000. TCRdb itself trimmed the public reads at Q25 with fastp, ran MiXCR and retained productive beta chains. Under each unique CDR3 protein, matching rows form one entry showing the most common genes and DNA. In this sample the table shows some 54,000 distinct CDR3 sequences, more than 8% of which occur a single time. The top ten hold roughly 1.2% of the sample. Sample: PBMCs or a T cell subset sorted from them (not recorded which). These receptors all stem from a man between 18 and 35 years old who had mild COVID-19 (a few samples of this study predate the infection). The sample titles of this study are shuffled in the database, so cell type and time point are left out; the donor was told from shared clones.

The chain joins TRBV2 to TRBJ2-7; D may be TRBD1 (6 bases). Trimming stripped 4 bases from V and 3 bases from J, with 13 bases between. This CDR3 has 14 amino acids. Germline V gives CDR1 SNHLY, CDR2 FYNNEI. Written as DNA, the CDR3 is TGTGCCAGCAGTGGGACAGATGTTGACTACGAGCAGTACTTC. It yields the protein CASSGTDVDYEQYF.

This clonotype turned up a few times. DNA for the CDR3: TGTGCCAGCAGCCCCAGCTCCTGGGTCGGTAATTCACCCCTCCACTTT. Its protein product is CASSPSSWVGNSPLHF. The chain has TRBV7-2 and TRBJ1-6; no definite D call. CDR3 length: 16 residues. The germline V gene encodes CDR1 SGHTA and CDR2 FQGNSA. V shed 5 bases and J shed 6 bases, with 17 bases lying between them. The whole variable domain, remainder taken from reference TRBV7-2 and TRBJ1-6, is GAGVSQSPSNKVTEKGKDVELRCDPISGHTALYWYRQSLGQGLEFLIYFQGNSAPDKSGLPSDRFSAERTGGSVSTLTIQRTQQEDSAVYLCASSPSSWVGNSPLHFGNGTRLTVT.

This clonotype showed up many times. The V and J genes are TRBV11-1 and TRBJ2-7; D unresolved. V lost 0 bases and J lost 2, with 5 bases in between. CDR1 is SGHAT and CDR2 is FQDESV in the germline V gene (reference sequence). The CDR3 has 13 residues. The CDR3 DNA sequence: TGTGCCAGCAGCTTAGCTGGGCCCTACGAGCAGTACTTC. Translated: CASSLAGPYEQYF. Full variable domain (remainder filled in from reference TRBV11-1 and TRBJ2-7): EAEVAQSPRYKITEKSQAVAFWCDPISGHATLYWYRQILGQGPELLVQFQDESVVDDSQLPKDRFSAERLKGVDSTLKIQPAELGDSAMYLCASSLAGPYEQYFGPGTRLTVT.

This clonotype was seen a few times. This chain connects TRBV4-3 to TRBJ1-1; 8 nucleotides align to TRBD1. CDR1 and CDR2 from the germline V gene are LGHNA and YSLEER. Germline trimming cut 4 bases from V and 9 bases from J; bases unmatched to any gene: 7. There are 13 residues in the CDR3. CDR3 amino acids: CASSLQGGDKAFF. CDR3 nucleotides: TGCGCCAGCAGCCTACAGGGGGGGGACAAAGCTTTCTTT.

V usage is TRBV11-2 and J usage is TRBJ1-1; the D is unclear. Germline CDR1 is SGHAT and CDR2 is FQNNGV. The V end lost 1 base, the J end lost 7 bases, and 13 bases lay between the germline ends. The CDR3 consists of 14 residues. The CDR3 loop is CASSLGGLLFEAFF. The CDR3 DNA reads as TGTGCCAGCAGCTTAGGTGGCCTCCTTTTTGAAGCTTTCTTT.

This clonotype was detected ten times or more. The CDR3 protein is CSAREGITSRDNSPLHF. The CDR3 DNA follows: TGCAGTGCTAGAGAGGGGATCACCTCAAGGGATAATTCACCCCTCCACTTT. This rearrangement joins TRBV20-1 to TRBJ1-6; D uncertain. V lost 0 bases and J 5 bases, leaving 17 bases between the germline ends. Per the germline V gene, CDR1 is DFQATT and CDR2 is SNEGSKA (reference sequence). The CDR3 is made up of 17 amino acids.

The chain uses TRBV7-6 and TRBJ1-1; 7 nucleotides match TRBD1. This CDR3 is built from 16 residues. Germline values: CDR1 SGHVS, CDR2 FNYEAQ. Germline trimming cut 3 bases from V and 3 bases from J; bases unmatched to any gene: 10. Written as DNA, the CDR3 is TGTGCCAGCAGCTTGGCCCTTAACAGGGGAGACACTGAAGCTTTCTTT. It is translated as CASSLALNRGDTEAFF.

This chain links TRBV21-1 with TRBJ2-1; the table's D call of TRBD1 was not tested on the DNA. TRBV21-1 counts as a pseudogene. CDR3 length: 9 amino acids. CDR3 residues: CASRGGEFF. The CDR3 region has the DNA TGTGCCAGCCGGGGGGGAGAGTTCTTC.

The chain couples TRBV7-8 to TRBJ2-2, with 7 bases aligning to TRBD1. The V gene's germline CDR1 is SGHVS and CDR2 FQNEAQ. The CDR3 has 12 amino acids. In nucleotides, the CDR3 is TGTGCGGAGACAGGGACCACCGGGGAGCTGTTTTTT. Encoded protein: CAETGTTGELFF. Complete variable domain (other parts from reference TRBV7-8 and TRBJ2-2): GAGVSQSPRYKVAKRGQDVALRCDPISGHVSLFWYQQALGQGPEFLTYFQNEAQLDKSGLPSDRFFAERPEGSVSTLKIQRTQQEDSAVYLCAETGTTGELFFGEGSRLTVL.

This clonotype came up a few times. The chain is built from TRBV20-1 and TRBJ2-7; TRBD1 is a possible D gene (6 bases). V was pared by 6 bases and J by 5 bases, with 20 bases between. The V gene's germline CDR1 is DFQATT and CDR2 SNEGSKA (reference sequence). CDR3 length: 14 residues. In DNA, the CDR3 is TGCAGTGCCAGCCACAGGGATCGACTTCACGAGCAGTACGTC. This sequence encodes CSASHRDRLHEQYV.

This sequence joins TRBV7-2 and TRBJ1-4; 8 nucleotides agree with TRBD1. CDR1 SGHTA and CDR2 FQGNSA come from the germline V gene. With 5 bases clipped from V and 4 bases from J, the junction kept 3 bases outside the gene matches. The CDR3 extends over 14 amino acids. This CDR3 reads CASSAGGHNEKLFF. The CDR3 DNA reads as TGTGCCAGCAGCGCAGGGGGCCATAATGAAAAACTGTTTTTT.

The chain links TRBV7-9 to TRBJ1-4, with D tentatively TRBD1 (6 bases). The germline V gene encodes CDR1 SEHNR and CDR2 FQNEAQ (reference sequence). The V end lost 3 bases, the J end lost 4 bases, and 9 bases lay between the germline ends. The CDR3 runs 14 residues. CDR3 sequence reads: CASSLQQGNEKLFF. The CDR3 DNA follows: TGTGCCAGCAGCTTGCAACAGGGTAATGAAAAACTGTTTTTT.

The chain has TRBV4-1 and TRBJ2-5; tentatively, D is TRBD1 or TRBD2 (6 bases each). This CDR3 comprises 14 residues. Germline loops: CDR1 MGHRA, CDR2 YSYEKL. Trimming stripped 1 base from V and 5 bases from J, with 11 bases between. DNA of the CDR3: TGCGCCAGCAGCCAAGGGGGGGCAGGGGAGACCCAGTACTTC. As protein: CASSQGGAGETQYF.

This clonotype was recorded a few times. The chain combines TRBV7-9 with TRBJ1-5; tentatively, D is TRBD1 (5 bases). CDR1 and CDR2 from the germline V gene are SEHNR and FQNEAQ (reference sequence). The germline V and J ends were trimmed by 5 bases and 8 bases, with 13 bases remaining between them. The CDR3 is 13 amino acids. CDR3 DNA: TGTGCCAGCAGCCAGGGACCCTTGGAGCCCCAGCATTTT. It specifies CASSQGPLEPQHF. Drawing the rest from reference TRBV7-9 and TRBJ1-5, the complete variable domain is DTGVSQNPRHKITKRGQNVTFRCDPISEHNRLYWYRQTLGQGPEFLTYFQNEAQLEKSRLLSDRFSAERPKGSFSTLEIQRTEQGDSAMYLCASSQGPLEPQHFGDGTRLSIL.

The chain carries TRBV20-1 and TRBJ2-1; TRBD2 aligns across 10 bases. CDR1 is DFQATT, CDR2 SNEGSKA, per germline (reference sequence). The length of the CDR3 is 14 residues. J gave up 9 bases and V 3 bases, and 8 bases lay outside the gene matches. CDR3 protein: CSASLASGGSEQFF. The CDR3 DNA sequence: TGCAGTGCTAGTCTGGCTAGCGGGGGAAGTGAGCAGTTCTTC.

This rearrangement joins TRBV5-1 to TRBJ2-2, with D unclear. CDR3 length: 14 residues. Germline loops: CDR1 SGHRS, CDR2 YFSETQ. V gave up 6 bases and J gave up 0 bases, with 9 bases separating them. CDR3 sequence reads: CASTRSSNTGELFF. The CDR3 bases are TGCGCCAGCACCCGAAGTTCGAACACCGGGGAGCTGTTTTTT.

The V and J genes are TRBV29-1 and TRBJ2-7; tentative D call: TRBD1 (6 bases). CDR3 length equals 12 residues. V was pared by 6 bases and J by 3 bases, with 12 bases between. The germline V gene has CDR1 SQVTM and CDR2 ANQGSEA. The CDR3 sequence is CSVTGMGYEQYF. The CDR3 nucleotides are TGCAGCGTAACAGGGATGGGCTACGAGCAGTACTTC.

As regards this clonotype: In this CDR3 the conserved last residue, phenylalanine or tryptophan, is missing, so a read error is likely. Because the CDR3's place on the DNA is in doubt, the DNA is left out and the CDR3 is given as listed by TCRdb. This sequence joins TRBV28 and TRBJ1-2; the table's TRBD1 call for D was not verified on the DNA. The length of the CDR3 is 16 amino acids, counting both ends. The V gene's germline CDR1 is MDHEN and CDR2 SYDVKM. This CDR3 reads CASSEPGGRFGLSRLH.

V is TRBV5-1 and J is TRBJ1-2; D remains unclear. V gave up 3 bases and J gave up 7 bases, with 13 bases separating them. CDR1 is SGHRS and CDR2 is YFSETQ in the germline V gene. CDR3 length: 13 amino acids. The CDR3 DNA follows: TGCGCCAGCAGCTCCGGAGGCGGAGGTGGCTACACCTTC. It specifies CASSSGGGGGYTF.

CDR3 in amino acids: CASSFRTDNYGYTF. The CDR3 nucleotides are TGCGCCAGCAGCTTTAGGACAGATAACTATGGCTACACCTTC. V is TRBV5-1 and J is TRBJ1-2; TRBD1 might be the D (6 bases). The germline V gene encodes CDR1 SGHRS and CDR2 YFSETQ. The CDR3 has 14 amino acids. The V and J ends lost 2 bases and 1 base respectively, with 9 bases between them.

The table lists this clonotype with a few counts. The chain uses TRBV28 and TRBJ1-2; 8 nucleotides agree with TRBD1. From germline, CDR1 is MDHEN and CDR2 SYDVKM. CDR3 length equals 14 residues. Trimming took 6 bases from V and 7 from J; bases not matched to a gene: 10. In DNA, the CDR3 is TGTGCCAGCAGCCGGACAGGGAATAGTGGTGGCTACACCTTC. It encodes CASSRTGNSGGYTF.

This clonotype appeared many times. The chain has TRBV3-1 and TRBJ2-5; no reliable D call. The CDR3 is 13 amino acids. CDR1 is LGHDT, CDR2 YNNKEL, per germline (reference sequence). Trimming removed 0 bases at V and 7 bases at J, with 9 bases between. The CDR3 protein is CASSQEGFGTQYF. The CDR3 DNA sequence: TGTGCCAGCAGCCAAGAGGGGTTTGGGACCCAGTACTTC.

This clonotype was counted a few times. The chain employs TRBV6-2 or TRBV6-3 and TRBJ2-5; D gene ambiguous. This CDR3 contains 12 residues. Trimming took off 2 bases at V and 4 bases at J, with 5 bases between the two ends. The germline V gene encodes CDR1 MNHEY and CDR2 SVGEGT. As DNA, the CDR3 is TGTGCCAGCAGTTACGCCGGAGAGACCCAGTACTTC. Its protein product is CASSYAGETQYF.

The rearrangement joins TRBV18 to TRBJ1-5; unclear D gene. The V gene lost 1 base and the J gene lost 4 bases, with 17 bases spanning the gap. Germline V gene lookup returns CDR1 KGHSH and CDR2 LQKENI. The CDR3 spans 17 residues. Here the CDR3 DNA reads TGTGCCAGCTCACCACAAGGAAACCTAAATAGAAATCAGCCCCAGCATTTT. This codes for CASSPQGNLNRNQPQHF.

The rearrangement joins TRBV24-1 to TRBJ1-2, with D possibly TRBD1 on 5 matching bases. Germline-derived CDR1 and CDR2 are KGHDR and SFDVKD. The CDR3 has 11 amino acids. The V and J ends lost 9 bases and 4 bases respectively, with 8 bases between them. CDR3 nucleotides: TGTGCCACCGGGACGTCCTATGGCTACACCTTC. Its translation is CATGTSYGYTF.

This chain joins TRBV7-3 and TRBJ2-5, with 9 bases matching TRBD2. The CDR3 contains 14 residues. The V gene end was trimmed by 3 bases and the J gene end by 4 bases; junction bases not matched to a gene: 3. CDR1 is SGHTA, CDR2 FQGTGA, per germline. This chain's CDR3 is CASSLGGGAETQYF. In nucleotides, the CDR3 is TGTGCCAGCAGCTTGGGCGGGGGGGCAGAGACCCAGTACTTC.

This clonotype was seen only a few times. The rearrangement uses TRBV4-1 and TRBJ2-1; D gene ambiguous. Germline loops: CDR1 MGHRA, CDR2 YSYEKL. V was shortened by 2 bases and J by 8 bases, with 13 bases between the two germline ends. This CDR3 is built from 14 residues. CDR3 DNA: TGCGCCAGCAGCCAAAGGGTATTGATCGATGAGCAGTTCTTC. This gives the protein CASSQRVLIDEQFF.

This rearrangement joins TRBV3-1 to TRBJ1-6, with 8 bases aligning to TRBD1. CDR1 and CDR2 from the germline V gene are LGHDT and YNNKEL (reference sequence). The ends lost 4 bases at V and 7 bases at J; junction bases unmatched: 6. There are 15 residues in the CDR3. The CDR3 spells CASSLPGTGNSPLHF. CDR3 bases: TGTGCCAGCAGCCTTCCCGGGACAGGCAATTCACCCCTCCACTTT.

This clonotype was seen a handful of times. The chain is built from TRBV7-3 and TRBJ2-2, with 9 bases fitting TRBD2. V shed 0 bases and J 3 bases; nucleotides not matched to a gene: 2. The CDR3 is 16 residues long. The germline V gene has CDR1 SGHTA and CDR2 FQGTGA. Here the CDR3 reads CASSLTLAGYTGELFF. CDR3 bases: TGTGCCAGCAGCTTAACGCTAGCGGGGTACACCGGGGAGCTGTTTTTT.

The rearrangement uses TRBV24-1 and TRBJ2-1; tentatively, D is TRBD1 (6 bases). The CDR3 is 12 residues long. Trimming removed 5 bases from V and 8 bases from J, with 9 bases in between. CDR1 and CDR2 (germline): KGHDR, SFDVKD. The CDR3 loop is CATSGDKDEQFF. The CDR3 DNA reads TGTGCCACCAGTGGGGACAAGGATGAGCAGTTCTTC.

The J gene is TRBJ1-5, the V gene TRBV6-2 or TRBV6-3; D unresolved. The CDR3 runs to 10 residues. V gave up 8 bases and J gave up 5 bases, with 4 bases separating them. Germline lookup yields CDR1 MNHEY and CDR2 SVGEGT. This CDR3 is CASGDQPQHF. CDR3 in DNA: TGTGCCAGCGGTGATCAGCCCCAGCATTTT.

The chain has TRBV6-6 and TRBJ1-5; D is unclear. Germline values: CDR1 MNHNY, CDR2 SVGAGI (reference sequence). Trimming stripped 6 bases from V and 0 bases from J, with 12 bases between. The CDR3 contains 15 residues. CDR3 sequence reads: CASRGTIYSNQPQHF. The CDR3 region has the DNA TGTGCCAGCAGAGGAACAATCTATAGCAATCAGCCCCAGCATTTT.